The 18 T cell receptor beta chains below come from one sample, sequenced in a study of CXCR3-negative and CXCR3-positive naive CD8 T cells. With UMI labels, 5' RACE was used to prepare the TRB cDNA libraries. After re-calling the 5' RACE reads, TCRdb lists one entry per CDR3 protein, DNA absent. This sample lists fewer than 9,500 distinct CDR3 sequences; its ten largest clones have 2% to 2.5%. The specimen sequenced was naive CXCR3- CD8+ T cells from blood. The subset: CD45RO-CCR7+CD27+CD95- naive CD8+ T cells lacking CXCR3 (TNR3-). The receptors come from a human donor in good health. Some clones in this sample may be carry-over from other donors' samples.

The rearrangement joins TRBV6-5 to TRBJ2-3; the TCRdb D gene call, TRBD2, has no DNA to confirm it. The CDR3 is 15 amino acids. Germline CDR1 MNHEY, CDR2 SVGAGI. The CDR3 region is CASSKGLHFTDTQYF.

The chain is built from TRBV2 and TRBJ2-5. The CDR3 is made up of 12 amino acids. Per the germline V gene, CDR1 is SNHLY and CDR2 is FYNNEI. The CDR3 sequence is CASIFVQETQYF.

V is TRBV5-1 and J is TRBJ2-7. The CDR3 loop spans 12 amino acids. CDR1 and CDR2 (germline): SGHRS, YFSETQ. The CDR3 sequence: CASSFDFYEQYF. Together with reference TRBV5-1 and TRBJ2-7, the CDR3 gives the full variable domain: KAGVTQTPRYLIKTRGQQVTLSCSPISGHRSVSWYQQTPGQGLQFLFEYFSETQRNKGNFPGRFSGRQFSNSRSEMNVSTLELGDSALYLCASSFDFYEQYFGPGTRLTVT.

The rearrangement links TRBV29-1 to TRBJ1-5; the D gene TCRdb calls, TRBD1, cannot be checked with no DNA. Looked up from germline, CDR1 is SQVTM and CDR2 is ANQGSEA. This CDR3 has 17 amino acids. This chain's CDR3 is CSVAWTGKAHSNQPQHF.

By frequency, this clonotype is medium-sized (0.01 to 0.1%). The chain is built from TRBV19 and TRBJ1-1; TCRdb gives TRBD1 as the D gene, but with no DNA this cannot be confirmed. Germline V gene data show CDR1 as LNHDA and CDR2 as SQIVND (reference sequence). CDR3 size: 15 residues. The CDR3 here is CASSLTGYMNTEAFF.

The rearrangement joins TRBV19 to TRBJ1-2. This CDR3 contains 14 residues. The germline V gene has CDR1 LNHDA and CDR2 SQIVND (reference sequence). The CDR3 sequence is CASSIDGEDYGYTF.

This rearrangement joins TRBV21-1 to TRBJ1-2. TRBV21-1 is a documented pseudogene. The CDR3 loop spans 14 amino acids. CDR3 protein: CASSKAQQHYGYTF.

This chain joins TRBV19 and TRBJ2-1; absent DNA, TCRdb's TRBD1 call cannot be checked. The V gene's germline CDR1 is LNHDA and CDR2 SQIVND (reference sequence). The CDR3 is 15 residues long. CDR3 protein: CASSQTPRTYNEQFF.

The V and J genes are TRBV7-9 and TRBJ2-1; TCRdb's D call, TRBD2, is unchecked because there is no DNA. CDR1 and CDR2 (germline): SEHNR, FQNEAQ (reference sequence). The CDR3 runs to 14 residues. CDR3 sequence: CASSLTGGPLEQFF.

The chain combines TRBV7-9 with TRBJ2-2; no DNA is available, so the TRBD1 call from TCRdb remains unchecked. Germline assignment: CDR1 SEHNR and CDR2 FQNEAQ (reference sequence). CDR3 length: 15 amino acids. The CDR3 sequence is CASTQSTGYSGELFF.

Judged by frequency, this clonotype is medium-sized. The chain uses TRBV29-1 and TRBJ2-3; checking the TCRdb D call of TRBD1 is not possible without DNA. This CDR3 comprises 15 residues. In germline, CDR1 is SQVTM, CDR2 ANQGSEA. CDR3 amino acids: CSVERGRDRTDTQYF.

This sequence joins TRBV29-1 and TRBJ2-1; no DNA is available, so the TRBD2 call from TCRdb remains unchecked. Germline CDR1 reads SQVTM; CDR2 reads ANQGSEA. The CDR3 contains 18 residues. CDR3 loop: CSVEDLRPGLAENNEQFF.

This clonotype ranks as medium-sized (0.01 to 0.1%) in terms of frequency. The V call is TRBV5-1, the J call TRBJ2-7. Germline CDR1 reads SGHRS; CDR2 reads YFSETQ. This CDR3 comprises 14 residues. The CDR3 is CASSFGTSPYEQYF. Filled out from reference TRBV5-1 and TRBJ2-7, the complete variable domain reads KAGVTQTPRYLIKTRGQQVTLSCSPISGHRSVSWYQQTPGQGLQFLFEYFSETQRNKGNFPGRFSGRQFSNSRSEMNVSTLELGDSALYLCASSFGTSPYEQYFGPGTRLTVT.

V and J are TRBV20-1 and TRBJ1-5. CDR1 DFQATT and CDR2 SNEGSKA come from the germline V gene (reference sequence). This CDR3 has 15 residues. The CDR3 sequence: CSARDEGIGNQPQHF.

J is TRBJ2-3 and V is TRBV12-3 or TRBV12-4; TCRdb's D call, TRBD2, is unchecked because there is no DNA. The CDR3 consists of 15 residues. The CDR3 reads CASRRTSGRTDTQYF.

Its frequency marks this clonotype as medium-sized (0.01 to 0.1%). V and J are TRBV29-1 and TRBJ2-2; TCRdb's D call, TRBD1, is unchecked because there is no DNA. In germline, CDR1 is SQVTM, CDR2 ANQGSEA. The CDR3 runs to 12 residues. CDR3: CSVFRATGELFF.

This clonotype is deemed medium-sized by its frequency. V gene TRBV10-3 combines with J gene TRBJ2-1; the TCRdb call, TRBD2, lacks DNA for checking. The CDR3 is 18 residues long. Germline-derived CDR1 and CDR2 are ENHRY and SYGVKD. This chain's CDR3 is CAISESPGGGSGANEQFF.

Measured by frequency, this clonotype is medium-sized. The chain joins TRBV29-1 to TRBJ2-1; no DNA is available, so the TRBD1 call from TCRdb remains unchecked. The CDR3 has 15 residues. Germline lookup yields CDR1 SQVTM and CDR2 ANQGSEA. The CDR3: CSDSRTGLRGDEQFF.